Reported below is one T cell receptor beta chain. Its binding antigen is unknown. Per-base qualities were not stored, and no clone one base away is much larger. After removal of 4 bases from V and 12 bases from J, the junction retains 10 bases not matched to a gene. CDR1 and CDR2 (MNHEY, SMNVEV) derive from the germline V gene (reference sequence). Taken from cysteine to phenylalanine, the CDR3 has 13 residues. The only DNA kept is the CDR3, 39 bases in frame from the first base. The data are from a study of cytomegalovirus exposure and HLA in healthy donors (dated by TCRdb to about 2017). For the study in its entirety: An earlier analysis of approximately 640 of the donors reported more than 250 Gb of sequence data and roughly 100 million unique TCR beta sequences from roughly 200 million T cells. The study aimed to test whether signatures of past pathogen exposure could be identified by cataloging public T cell receptors. The study combined high-throughput TCR immunosequencing, statistical association of individual TCRs with disease status, and machine learning to predict cytomegalovirus infection status. Among over 350 genotyped donors of the cohort, an average of about 240,000 unique TCR beta nucleotide sequences were sequenced per donor, around 20% of them non-productive. An earlier analysis of 500 to 750 of the donors applied high-throughput TCR beta sequencing to assess whether each TCR beta V gene segment acted as functional or pseudogenic. In the later analysis, no new phenotypic data were used to find candidate immune exposures; instead, reliance was placed on TCR beta sequences and their occurrence across donors. Of the 350 to 450 genotyped donors, roughly 80% fell in the genetic ancestry cluster associated with self-reported Caucasian donors. About 280 gigabases of sequencing data and tens of millions of unique TCR sequences were included in an early release covering roughly 600 HLA-typed donors. Both class I and class II loci were covered by HLA typing, at four-digit resolution. Genome-wide SNP genotypes for about three fifths of the roughly 700 donors were used in a later genetic analysis, which treated that subset as a discovery cohort. Roughly five DR-DQ haplotypes were treated as single units for association and clustering because of strong linkage in the cohort. The study profiled the T cell repertoires of more than 500 subjects by immunosequencing and related them to cytomegalovirus serostatus. A separate validation cohort of approximately 120 different subjects was used in addition to the approximately 700-subject first cohort. In a later analysis, previously published TCR beta repertoires from roughly 710 donors were re-analyzed and high-resolution HLA genotyping was added so that TCR occurrence patterns could be studied. The number of donors typed differed by locus, with about 629-630 for A, B, C, DRB1 and DQB1, around 500 for DQA1, approximately 570 for DPA1, and some 440 for DPB1. Donor age, sex, ethnicity and CMV serostatus were compiled alongside the repertoire data. All discovery cohort repertoires had been generated on a single sequencing platform.

The cohort consisted of hundreds of healthy bone marrow donors. At the time of sampling, every cohort member was nominally healthy, though immune exposures that went unrecorded were likely present. The donor tested CMV seronegative, placing the donor among the 300 to 400 seronegative members of the cohort. Each donor provided a peripheral blood sample, and peripheral blood mononuclear cells were used for TCR beta sequencing. The Qiagen DNeasy Blood Extraction Kit was used to extract genomic DNA from the blood cell samples. Library method: the immunoSEQ multiplex PCR assay. The multiplex PCR relied on a mix of 60 forward primers for TCR Vbeta segments and 13 reverse primers for TCR Jbeta segments. The CDR3 region of rearranged TCR beta genes was amplified from genomic DNA with a multiplex PCR assay. The Illumina HiSeq System was used to sequence the amplified TCR beta libraries as 87-base-pair reads. Turning to the authors' computational methods: In a later analysis, tens of millions of unique TCR beta chains were counted across the roughly 670 repertoires, and about 9.9 million of these chains were shared by at least two donors. Raw reads were error-corrected and collapsed into unique sequences with a nearest-neighbor algorithm that merged closely related sequences to remove PCR and sequencing errors. V, D and J gene segments were assigned by aligning CDR3 sequences to IMGT reference sequences. For a sequence to be retained, a match of at least six nucleotides to both a V gene segment and a J gene segment was required. A rearrangement was called productive if the CDR3 had no stop codons and remained in frame with V and J, and every other rearrangement was called non-productive. CDR3 was defined by IMGT convention, running from the second conserved V-encoded cysteine to the conserved J-encoded phenylalanine. The earlier analysis of about 590 of the donors excluded sequences that lacked an unambiguous match to a single V gene segment. An earlier analysis of a few hundred of the donors called V segments functional above 56.7% productive rearrangements and segregating when the between-donor standard deviation exceeded 5%. A statistical classification framework was built to diagnose cytomegalovirus status from the catalog of TCR beta chain sequences. In a later analysis, TCR nucleotide sequences were compared against IMGT/GENE-DB human TR gene sequences so that V and J genes could be assigned. In a later analysis, CDR3 sequences and most-parsimonious VDJ recombination scenarios were assigned using the TCRdist pipeline. In a later analysis, every TCR beta chain was defined by the combination of its CDR3 amino acid sequence and its V-gene family, and reads without a unique V-gene family were dropped. A later analysis removed several hundred highly shared, low-generation-probability nucleotide sequences to deal with suspected cross-contamination and a sequencing artifact. A later analysis calculated a clonal expansion index for each public chain from normalized within-repertoire ranks of inferred template counts. Generation probabilities in a later analysis came from a VDJ recombination model fitted to out-of-frame rearrangements, and those results were checked against IGoR. A later analysis scored TCR-TCR, TCR-HLA and TCR-CMV co-occurrence with hypergeometric tests, applying a repertoire-size bias correction to TCR pairs. A later analysis estimated false discovery rates by permuting HLA or CMV assignments 20 times. In a later analysis, co-occurring TCRs were grouped with DBSCAN, and TCRdist sequence similarity was added when clustering was performed within HLA-allele-positive subsets. Repertoires with fewer than 30,000 or more than 120,000 public chains were left out of co-occurrence clustering, as were about five repertoires with anomalous nucleotide sharing. Not all clones reach the TCRdb copy of this immuneACCESS table, which keeps in-frame sequences only. Checked studies attribute under half of the gap to unresolved V genes and leave the rest unexplained. The V and J calls and clone size are taken from that table; D and trimming were inferred from the DNA. This sample holds 100,000 to 150,000 clones; roughly 80% were observed only once. The ten largest clonotypes hold over 3% of the sample.

The investigation overall reported the following: In vitro tests confirmed that three of the cytomegalovirus-associated TCR beta chains recognize cytomegalovirus antigens. Most TCR sequences were seen in very few donors, while some public TCRs were found in many individuals. Because some donors lacked HLA typing at each locus, the association tests relied only on the typed subset. A group of highly shared sequence variants was considered likely to be a technical artifact of the sequencing pipeline. The authors suggested that the approach could potentially be generalized to other disease states and immunological phenotypes. The cohort was sequenced for TCR beta chains only, and without alpha or paired-chain data the features that could be detected were limited. A further reported finding was that TCR beta sequences accurately predicted the HLA-A and HLA-B alleles for most subjects in the first cohort. A later analysis found that TCR association rates varied across HLA loci, with DRB1 alleles showing the most associated TCRs and HLA-C alleles the fewest. An association between a missense DCLRE1C variant and V-gene and J-gene trimming of TCR beta chains was found in a later genetic analysis and replicated in an independent cohort. The classifier was reported to diagnose cytomegalovirus status with high specificity and sensitivity in both the original cohort and the validation cohort. When HLA alleles, especially DR and DQ, strongly co-occurred, attributing TCR associations to individual alleles was difficult. Correlated functional status among segregating V segments might be attributable to linkage disequilibrium, but an unknown experimental factor could not be ruled out. Presence/absence analyses assumed roughly uniform sequencing depth across donors, an assumption that may not hold. Because counts were too low, 15 to 20 rarely observed V segments, including chromosome 9 orphons, were left out of the earlier analysis of approximately 500 of the donors. A later analysis reported that several top co-occurrence clusters appeared linked to parvovirus B19, influenza, CMV and Epstein-Barr virus. Broadly in line with IMGT annotations, most TCR beta V segments showed up in productive rearrangements about 87% or about 30% of the time in an earlier analysis of about 500 of the donors. A later genetic analysis reported fewer N-insertions in productive TCRs among donors in an Asian-associated ancestry cluster than the roughly 700-donor mean. The study listed 150 to 200 TCR beta chains as associated with cytomegalovirus. In a later analysis, 16,951 TCR beta sequences were associated with specific HLA alleles at a false discovery rate of 0.05. The 87-base-pair reads could not distinguish some IMGT-functional V segments, including TRBV6-2 and TRBV6-3, so those segments were excluded. For the cohort, immune exposure information was limited to CMV serostatus. Most CMV-associated TCR beta chains appeared to be HLA-restricted in a later analysis, and the HLA associations seemed to be driven largely by CMV exposure. A later analysis found that HLA-associated TCR beta chains were more clonally expanded and had lower generation probabilities than equally common non-associated chains.

Rearrangement joined TRBV27 to TRBJ1-1; 8 junctional bases match TRBD1. The TCR sequence derives from a woman between 40 and 55 years old in good health and CMV-seronegative. Input material: PBMCs. The nucleotide sequence is TGTGCCAGCAGTTCAGGGGGCGGGTGGAGAACTTTCTTT. Translated, this is CASSSGGGWRTFF.